These 10 T cell receptor beta chains were all obtained from the same sample, sequenced in a study of blood T cell repertoires in COVID-19. The table came from immunoSEQ multiplex PCR; TCRdb's copy has only in-frame clones and leaves some out. The table lists 55,000 to 80,000 clones, 83% of them singletons. Sequenced sample: peripheral blood. Receptors were obtained from a man between 45 and 60 years old with active COVID-19.

This clone was detected only once. The genes are TRBV5-1 and TRBJ2-5, with 8 bases lining up with TRBD2. The germline gives CDR1 SGHRS, CDR2 YFSETQ. CDR3 length equals 16 residues. After removal of 4 bases from V and 3 bases from J, the junction contained 11 bases not matched to a gene. The CDR3 DNA sequence: TGCGCCAGCAGCGCCCGGGACGGGGGGGGCGAAGAGACCCAGTACTTC. Residues: CASSARDGGGEETQYF.

The V call is TRBV21-1, the J call TRBJ2-7; the table assigns TRBD1, which was not confirmed against the DNA. TRBV21-1 is an annotated pseudogene. The CDR3 totals 16 residues. CDR3 in DNA: TGTGCCAGCAGCAAAGTGATCACAGGCCCAACCTACGAGCAGTACTTC. It yields the protein CASSKVITGPTYEQYF.

The chain has TRBV21-1 and TRBJ1-2; the table gives TRBD1 as D, unverified against the DNA. TRBV21-1 is given as a pseudogene. CDR3 length equals 15 residues. The CDR3 loop is CASKFEGQAAGGYTF. As DNA, the CDR3 is TGTGCCAGCAAGTTCGAGGGACAGGCGGCGGGTGGCTACACCTTC.

By share, this clone ranks as medium-sized (0.01 to 0.1%). The chain links TRBV9 to TRBJ2-7, with 9 bases fitting TRBD1. The CDR3 consists of 15 residues. Germline lookup yields CDR1 SGDLS and CDR2 YYNGEE. V was clipped by 0 bases and J by 5 bases; unmatched bases: 6. The CDR3 nucleotides read TGTGCCAGCAGCGTAGGAACAGGGGGCCCCCACGAGCAGTACTTC. Protein: CASSVGTGGPHEQYF.

J is TRBJ2-1 and V is TRBV6-2 or TRBV6-3, with 11 bases lining up with TRBD2. V trimming: 5 bases; J trimming: 7 bases; junction bases outside the gene matches: 7. CDR1 is MNHEY and CDR2 is SVGEGT in the germline V gene. The CDR3 runs 15 residues. CDR3 in amino acids: CASSPLAGGPNEQFF. In DNA, the CDR3 is TGTGCCAGCAGTCCCTTAGCGGGAGGGCCGAATGAGCAGTTCTTC.

V usage is TRBV29-1 and J usage is TRBJ2-5, with 8 nucleotides matching TRBD2. Germline loops: CDR1 SQVTM, CDR2 ANQGSEA. Trimming removed 4 bases from V and 2 bases from J; junction bases left unmatched: 6. This CDR3 has 14 residues. Here the CDR3 reads CSVVPPGGQETQYF. In DNA, the CDR3 is TGCAGCGTTGTCCCCCCGGGGGGGCAAGAGACCCAGTACTTC.

V and J are TRBV9 and TRBJ1-2; TRBD1 matches at 11 bases. The CDR3 extends over 17 amino acids. Germline-derived CDR1 and CDR2 are SGDLS and YYNGEE. Trimming cost V 2 bases and J 1 base; bases outside gene matches: 7. The CDR3 loop is CASSVSGQGAYNYGYTF. The CDR3 DNA follows: TGTGCCAGCAGCGTGTCCGGACAGGGGGCATATAACTATGGCTACACCTTC.

The V and J genes are TRBV6-1 and TRBJ1-3, with D perhaps TRBD1 (5 bases). Germline-derived CDR1 and CDR2 are MNHNS and SASEGT. Trimming left V 0 bases short and J 6 bases short, with 12 bases between. The CDR3 is 15 amino acids. CDR3 amino acids: CASSEALTVENTIYF. The CDR3 DNA reads TGTGCCAGCAGTGAAGCGCTGACAGTCGAAAACACCATATATTTT.

The chain joins TRBV7-2 to TRBJ2-7; 8 nucleotides line up with TRBD2. The germline V gene has CDR1 SGHTA and CDR2 FQGNSA. V shed 6 bases and J 4 bases; nucleotides not matched to a gene: 11. The CDR3 consists of 15 residues. The CDR3 loop reads CASRAQSGRGYEQYF. The DNA for the CDR3 is TGTGCCAGCAGAGCCCAGAGCGGGAGAGGGTACGAGCAGTACTTC.

The chain carries TRBV11-3 and TRBJ2-1; no reliable D call. Germline CDR1 and CDR2: SGHNT and YENEEA. V gave up 3 bases and J gave up 0 bases, with 12 bases separating them. This CDR3 contains 16 residues. The CDR3 protein is CASSFAHTSSYNEQFF. As DNA, the CDR3 is TGTGCCAGCAGCTTCGCCCATACAAGCTCCTACAATGAGCAGTTCTTC.